The present T cell receptor beta chain was sequenced within a study of blood T cell repertoires in COVID-19 (dated by TCRdb to 2019 to 2021). For context, the study as a whole: Samples from collaborators originated in the United States, Italy and Spain and spanned both the acute and convalescent phases of COVID-19. Subjects who had been exposed to COVID-19, were actively infected with it, or had recovered from it provided the deeply sampled blood TCRbeta repertoires that made up the dataset. The samples were drawn from the first 160 participants of the ongoing ImmuneRACE study and from 1,254 subjects provided by 6 global collaborators. A freely available public database, intended as a resource for researchers studying the immune response to SARS-CoV-2, is where the repertoires were released. HLA class I and class II types, where available, came from metadata supplied by the sample provider rather than from assay-based typing. The material from the prospective study consisted of cDNA or gDNA derived from T cells, B-cell-depleted T cells, or PBMCs. The sample metadata nearly always contained a de-identified subject ID, COVID-19 status, age in years and sex.

The paper as a whole reports these results and caveats: Clinical and demographic metadata were provided uncurated, with the amount varying by source and participant.

Trimming costs V 1 base and J 7 bases, and their ends lie 17 bases apart. From the cysteine through the phenylalanine, the CDR3 covers 16 amino acids. The CDR3 DNA has 48 bases and is translated from base 1. The germline V gene encodes CDR1 SGHRS and CDR2 YFSETQ. The immunoSEQ Assay, a bias-controlled multiplex PCR, was used to amplify TCRbeta CDR3 regions from genomic DNA. Under the source paper's analysis protocol: Within the assay, amplification of reference gene primers was used to estimate how many nucleated cells each sample contained. Sequence reads were collapsed and filtered to measure the absolute abundance of every unique TCRbeta CDR3 rearrangement. For each sample, productive Simpson clonality was calculated as the square root of Simpson's diversity index across productive rearrangements. The table comes from immuneACCESS by way of TCRdb, which keeps in-frame sequences with V and J called. Part of the clones is missing from these tables; in studies checked, under half for an unresolved V gene and the rest for unknown reasons. The V and J calls and the clone size are those of that table, but D and trimming were determined from the DNA. Counted in this sample were about 320,000 clones; 85% to 95% of them appeared once. Around 4.2% of the sample is in the top ten clones.

This clone has a single count. Its target antigen remains unknown. The input lacks base qualities; no much larger clone sits a single base away. Enrolling through a virtual design, the prospective study's participants ranged in age from roughly 18 to 89 years and lived across some 23 United States geographic areas. In the prospective study, cohorts were assigned on the basis of participant-reported clinical history obtained from a screening survey and a study questionnaire. Exposed participants had been in contact, within 2 weeks of entering the study, with a person who had a PCR-confirmed or clinician-diagnosed case of COVID-19. In the prospective study, whole blood, serum and a nasopharyngeal or oropharyngeal swab were collected from each participant by mobile phlebotomists. Additional blood draws and questionnaires over an approximately two-month period could optionally be provided by prospective study participants. Blood samples from the prospective study were shipped frozen or at room temperature prior to DNA extraction.

The clonotype originates from a young woman who had been exposed to COVID-19. Material for sequencing was PBMCs or T cells enriched from blood (not recorded which). The sequence links TRBV5-1 to TRBJ2-2; TRBD1 might be the D gene, on 5 matching bases. The DNA reads as follows: TGCGCCAGCAGCTTGTGGGCGGACACTCTCGGCGGGGAGCTGTTTTTT. This translates into CASSLWADTLGGELFF.